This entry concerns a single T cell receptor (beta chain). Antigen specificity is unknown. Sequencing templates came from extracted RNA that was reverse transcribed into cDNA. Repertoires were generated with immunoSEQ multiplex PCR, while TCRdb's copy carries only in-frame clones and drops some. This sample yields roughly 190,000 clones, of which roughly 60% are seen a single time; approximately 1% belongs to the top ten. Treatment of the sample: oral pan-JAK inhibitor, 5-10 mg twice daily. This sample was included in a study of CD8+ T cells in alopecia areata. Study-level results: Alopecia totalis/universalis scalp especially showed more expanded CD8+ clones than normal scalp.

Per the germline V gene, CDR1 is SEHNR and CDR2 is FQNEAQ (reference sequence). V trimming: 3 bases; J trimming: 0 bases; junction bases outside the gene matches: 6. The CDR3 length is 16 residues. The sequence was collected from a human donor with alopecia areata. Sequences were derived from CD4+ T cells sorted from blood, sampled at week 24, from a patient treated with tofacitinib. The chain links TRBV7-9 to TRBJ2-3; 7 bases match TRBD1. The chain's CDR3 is CASSFDAGGSTDTQYF. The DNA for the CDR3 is TGTGCCAGCAGCTTTGACGCAGGGGGAAGCACAGATACGCAGTATTTT.